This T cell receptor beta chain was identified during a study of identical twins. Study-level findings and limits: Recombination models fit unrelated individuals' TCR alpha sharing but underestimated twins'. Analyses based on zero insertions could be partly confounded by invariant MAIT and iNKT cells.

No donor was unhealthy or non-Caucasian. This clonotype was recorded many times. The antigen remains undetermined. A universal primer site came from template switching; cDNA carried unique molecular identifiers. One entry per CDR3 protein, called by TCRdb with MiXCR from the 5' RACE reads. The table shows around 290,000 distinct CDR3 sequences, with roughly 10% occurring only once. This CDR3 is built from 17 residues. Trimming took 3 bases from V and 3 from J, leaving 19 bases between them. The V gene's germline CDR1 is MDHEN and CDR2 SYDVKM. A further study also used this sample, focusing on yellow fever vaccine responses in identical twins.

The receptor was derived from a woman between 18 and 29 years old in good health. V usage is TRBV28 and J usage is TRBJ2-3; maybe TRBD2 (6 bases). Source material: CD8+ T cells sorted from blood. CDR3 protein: CASSFLNSGVRTDTQYF. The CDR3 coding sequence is TGTGCCAGCAGTTTCCTAAATTCGGGAGTTCGAACAGATACGCAGTATTTT. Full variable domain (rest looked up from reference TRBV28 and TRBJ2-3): DVKVTQSSRYLVKRTGEKVFLECVQDMDHENMFWYRQDPGLGLRLIYFSYDVKMKEKGDIPEGYSVSREKKERFSLILESASTNQTSMYLCASSFLNSGVRTDTQYFGPGTRLTVL.